This T cell receptor beta chain was found in a study of early T cells in non-severe SARS-CoV-2 infection. Study context: Chains were not paired, and sequencing was done on bulk RNA from unsorted whole blood.

The germline CDR1 and CDR2 sequences are LGHNA and YSLEER. This CDR3 has 17 residues. Trimming removed 0 bases from V and 5 bases from J; junction bases left unmatched: 11. TCRdb itself ran the 5' RACE reads through MiXCR, one entry per CDR3 protein. This sample has approximately 37,000 distinct CDR3 sequences, with 7.5% to 9% found just once. This clonotype was counted at least ten times. The chain links TRBV4-3 to TRBJ2-3; TRBD1 matches 7 bases. The specimen was whole blood, collected at baseline. This clonotype was obtained from an adult who was a healthcare worker with PCR-confirmed SARS-CoV-2 infection or an uninfected control (not recorded which). CDR3 DNA sequence: TGCGCCAGCAGCCAAGATCGAGGGGGCCGGGCTGGAGATACGCAGTATTTT. It codes for CASSQDRGGRAGDTQYF.